Below, 23 T cell receptor beta chains from the same sample are listed, as sequenced in a study of shared clonotypes between healthy human individuals. Using immunoSEQ multiplex PCR, the repertoire was profiled, and TCRdb retains in-frame clones only, with some absent. Of roughly 500,000 clones listed, 70% to 80% are singletons. Sequenced input: PBMCs. The receptors come from a woman aged 40 to 50 in good health. Some clones in this sample may be carry-over from other donors' samples.

The chain couples TRBV14 to TRBJ2-5; D is undetermined. V lost 1 base to trimming and J lost 5 bases, with 14 bases between them. Germline values: CDR1 SGHDN, CDR2 FVKESK. The CDR3 consists of 15 residues. The CDR3 protein is CASSQGRAPLETQYF. DNA of the CDR3: TGTGCCAGCAGCCAAGGCCGGGCCCCATTGGAGACCCAGTACTTC.

The V and J genes are TRBV6-6 and TRBJ2-3; 7 bases match TRBD2. The CDR3 loop spans 14 amino acids. Looked up from germline, CDR1 is MNHNY and CDR2 is SVGAGI (reference sequence). The ends lost 6 bases at V and 6 bases at J; junction bases unmatched: 9. CDR3 sequence reads: CASSVSGGGDTQYF. For the CDR3, the DNA is TGTGCCAGCAGCGTTTCGGGAGGTGGGGATACGCAGTATTTT.

This clone occurred once. V and J are TRBV10-2 and TRBJ2-7; 7 nucleotides match TRBD1. V lost 6 bases and J lost 3; bases outside the gene matches: 2. The CDR3 extends over 12 amino acids. Germline V gene lookup returns CDR1 WSHSY and CDR2 SAAADI. The CDR3 DNA sequence: TGCGCCAGCAGAGACAGGGTCTACGAGCAGTACTTC. It translates to CASRDRVYEQYF.

The chain couples TRBV5-4 to TRBJ2-3; maybe TRBD1 (6 bases). V was cut by 0 bases and J by 3 bases, with 14 bases left in between. Germline CDR1 SGHNT, CDR2 YYREEE (reference sequence). The CDR3 runs 16 residues. CDR3 nucleotide sequence: TGTGCCAGCAGCTTGGGCGCACAGGGATTGACAGATACGCAGTATTTT. Translating it yields CASSLGAQGLTDTQYF.

This sequence joins TRBV7-8 and TRBJ2-1; 9 bases map to TRBD2. The CDR3 spans 17 residues. Per germline, CDR1 SGHVS and CDR2 FQNEAQ. Losses at the gene ends were 2 bases for V and 6 bases for J; bases not matched to a gene: 11. The CDR3, as DNA: TGTGCCAGCAGCTTACAAGTCGAGACTAGCGGACCCAATGAGCAGTTCTTC. It encodes CASSLQVETSGPNEQFF.

The chain has TRBV30 and TRBJ1-2; D unresolved. Trimming removed 0 bases from V and 9 bases from J, with 17 bases in between. CDR1 GTSNPN and CDR2 SVGIG come from the germline V gene (reference sequence). The CDR3 loop spans 14 amino acids. Written as DNA, the CDR3 is TGTGCCTGGAGTGTAGGTACAGTCCTAAATCGCTACACCTTC. Translation: CAWSVGTVLNRYTF.

This chain uses TRBV18 with TRBJ1-1; D is perhaps TRBD1 (6 bases). In germline, CDR1 is KGHSH, CDR2 LQKENI. This CDR3 is 15 amino acids long. Deletions cut 6 bases from V and 1 base from J, with 15 bases between. CDR3 amino acids: CASSPLQGENTEAFF. CDR3 nucleotides: TGTGCCAGCTCTCCCTTACAGGGAGAGAACACTGAAGCTTTCTTT.

This chain uses TRBV4-2 with TRBJ2-5, with D hard to call. The germline gives CDR1 LGHNA, CDR2 YNFKEQ. The CDR3 sequence is 15 residues long. Trimming shortened V by 0 bases and J by 3 bases, and 11 bases separated the two germline ends. CDR3 protein: CASSQDDRAKETQYF. The CDR3 DNA sequence: TGTGCCAGCAGCCAAGATGACCGGGCCAAAGAGACCCAGTACTTC.

The CDR3 here is CASSFPGASEQFF. The CDR3 DNA is TGTGCCAGCAGCTTCCCGGGGGCGAGTGAGCAGTTCTTC. V and J are TRBV11-1 and TRBJ2-1; tentatively, D is TRBD1 or TRBD2 (6 bases each). Germline V CDR1 and CDR2: SGHAT, FQDESV (reference sequence). The V end was cut by 3 bases, the J end by 9 bases, with 12 bases between. CDR3 length: 13 amino acids.

J is TRBJ2-1 and V is TRBV5-6; a possible D gene is TRBD1 (5 bases). Germline V gene sequence: CDR1 SGHDT, CDR2 YYEEEE. Trimming removed 2 bases at V and 3 bases at J, with 6 bases between. This CDR3 comprises 13 residues. CDR3 sequence (DNA): TGTGCCAGCAGCTTCGGACACTACAATGAGCAGTTCTTC. Its protein is CASSFGHYNEQFF.

For the CDR3, the DNA is TGTGCCAGCAGCCAAAGGGGAAAAGAGACCCAGTACTTC. It translates to CASSQRGKETQYF. V is TRBV9 and J is TRBJ2-5; a possible D gene is TRBD1 (5 bases). The V gene lost 4 bases and the J gene lost 3 bases, with 10 bases spanning the gap. This CDR3 region has 13 residues. Looked up from germline, CDR1 is SGDLS and CDR2 is YYNGEE.

About this clone itself: Only one base separates this from a far larger clonotype, so it likely reflects a read error. This rearrangement joins TRBV6-6 to TRBJ1-1, with D tentatively TRBD1 (5 bases). The germline V gene encodes CDR1 MNHNY and CDR2 SVGAGI (reference sequence). The CDR3 sequence is 13 residues long. V gave up 5 bases and J gave up 1 base, with 8 bases separating them. CDR3 region: CASSPRENTEAFF. The CDR3 DNA sequence: TGTGCCAGCAGTCCCAGGGAGAACACTGAAGCTTTCTTT.

The chain combines TRBV14 with TRBJ2-7; 7 bases are a match to TRBD2. The V segment lost 4 bases and the J segment 0 bases; nucleotides outside the gene matches: 6. The CDR3 loop spans 15 amino acids. The V gene's germline CDR1 is SGHDN and CDR2 FVKESK. CDR3 sequence reads: CASSPLGGSSYEQYF. The CDR3 DNA sequence: TGTGCCAGCAGCCCCCTCGGCGGGAGCTCCTACGAGCAGTACTTC.

On this clone itself: At the DNA level, this CDR3 is encoded by other sequences in the same sample as well. This chain links TRBV6-1 with TRBJ2-7, with 8 bases identical to TRBD1. Germline lookup yields CDR1 MNHNS and CDR2 SASEGT. There are 15 residues in the CDR3. The trim removed 9 bases at V and 2 bases at J, leaving 12 bases unmatched. The CDR3 is CARYRGATETYEQYF. Here the CDR3 DNA reads TGTGCCAGATACAGGGGGGCTACAGAAACCTACGAGCAGTACTTC.

Only one count was recorded for this clone. This chain links TRBV29-1 with TRBJ2-5, with 11 positions matching TRBD2. V lost 8 bases, J lost 4 bases, and 9 bases stayed unmatched. CDR3 length: 14 amino acids. The germline gives CDR1 SQVTM, CDR2 ANQGSEA. The CDR3 region has the DNA TGCAGCACCATACTAGCGGGAGTCCCAGAGACCCAGTACTTC. It encodes CSTILAGVPETQYF.

The chain combines TRBV15 with TRBJ2-1; TRBD2 is a possible D gene (5 bases). V lost 6 bases and J 9 bases, leaving 12 bases between the germline ends. The CDR3 contains 12 residues. Germline V gene lookup returns CDR1 LNHNV and CDR2 YYDKDF (reference sequence). The CDR3 bases are TGTGCCACCAGTATGCGGGTGGGTGAGCAGTTCTTC. Protein: CATSMRVGEQFF.

V is TRBV29-1 and J is TRBJ1-2; D gene unclear. Trimming cost V 6 bases and J 5 bases, with 16 bases left between them. The V gene's germline CDR1 is SQVTM and CDR2 ANQGSEA. This CDR3 has 13 amino acids. The CDR3 here is CSVTRGEIYGYTF. In DNA form, the CDR3 reads TGCAGCGTCACGCGTGGTGAGATTTATGGCTACACCTTC.

To note about this clone: Other DNA sequences from this sample encode an identical CDR3 as well. V and J are TRBV5-1 and TRBJ2-2, with D tentatively TRBD2 (6 bases). The germline CDR1 and CDR2 sequences are SGHRS and YFSETQ. The CDR3 runs to 15 residues. Between the trimmed V and J ends, which lost 2 bases and 0 bases, there was a span of 8 bases. The CDR3 reads CASSFSGANTGELFF. CDR3 in DNA: TGCGCCAGCAGCTTTAGCGGAGCGAACACCGGGGAGCTGTTTTTT.

The chain joins TRBV15 to TRBJ1-1; D perhaps matches TRBD1 (6 bases). Germline V gives CDR1 LNHNV, CDR2 YYDKDF (reference sequence). The CDR3 is 15 residues long. Deletions cut 3 bases from V and 6 bases from J, with 17 bases between. The CDR3 nucleotides are TGTGCCACCAGCAGCAGGCTCCCAGGGGAGGCTGAAGCTTTCTTT. It is translated as CATSSRLPGEAEAFF.

This rearrangement joins TRBV27 to TRBJ2-1; perhaps D is TRBD1 or TRBD2 (5 bases each). Germline-derived CDR1 and CDR2 are MNHEY and SMNVEV (reference sequence). V lost 6 bases and J lost 2, with 14 bases in between. This CDR3 has 15 residues. The CDR3 nucleotides are TGTGCCAGCAGATCGGGGCAGGGCCCCTACAATGAGCAGTTCTTC. Translated: CASRSGQGPYNEQFF.

The chain has TRBV11-1 and TRBJ1-3; D is undetermined. The CDR3 is made up of 14 amino acids. The ends were cut back, 5 bases at V and 4 bases at J, with 12 bases in the middle. Germline-derived CDR1 and CDR2 are SGHAT and FQDESV (reference sequence). CDR3 loop: CASSHYRAGNTIYF. Here the CDR3 DNA reads TGTGCCAGCAGCCACTATCGTGCGGGAAACACCATATATTTT. Full variable domain (outside the CDR3, taken from reference TRBV11-1 and TRBJ1-3): EAEVAQSPRYKITEKSQAVAFWCDPISGHATLYWYRQILGQGPELLVQFQDESVVDDSQLPKDRFSAERLKGVDSTLKIQPAELGDSAMYLCASSHYRAGNTIYFGEGSWLTVV.

The chain uses TRBV7-2 and TRBJ1-3; D is possibly TRBD1 (5 bases). CDR1 is SGHTA, CDR2 FQGNSA, per germline. Between the trimmed V and J ends, which lost 4 bases and 0 bases, there was a span of 10 bases. The length of the CDR3 is 15 residues. The CDR3 DNA follows: TGTGCCAGCAGCTCTGGGGCGTTCTCTGGAAACACCATATATTTT. It is translated as CASSSGAFSGNTIYF.

This clone occurred a few times. The genes are TRBV5-1 and TRBJ2-6, with D hard to call. The V gene lost 2 bases and the J gene lost 4 bases, with 13 bases spanning the gap. The CDR3 is 16 residues long. Germline loops: CDR1 SGHRS, CDR2 YFSETQ. The CDR3 spells CASSLGWDSGANVLTF. In DNA, the CDR3 is TGCGCCAGCAGCTTAGGTTGGGATTCCGGGGCCAACGTCCTGACTTTC.